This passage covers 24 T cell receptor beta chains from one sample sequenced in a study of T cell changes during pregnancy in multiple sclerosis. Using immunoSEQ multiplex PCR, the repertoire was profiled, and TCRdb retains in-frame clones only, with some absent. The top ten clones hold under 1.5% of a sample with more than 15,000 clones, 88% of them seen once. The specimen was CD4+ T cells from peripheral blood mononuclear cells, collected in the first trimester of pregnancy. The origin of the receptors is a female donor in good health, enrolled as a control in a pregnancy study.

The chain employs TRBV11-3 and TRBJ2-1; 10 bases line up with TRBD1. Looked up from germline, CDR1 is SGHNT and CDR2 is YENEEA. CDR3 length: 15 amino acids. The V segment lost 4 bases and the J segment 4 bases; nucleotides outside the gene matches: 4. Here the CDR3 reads CASSSGQGTYNEQFF. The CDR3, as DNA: TGTGCCAGCAGCTCGGGACAGGGGACATACAATGAGCAGTTCTTC.

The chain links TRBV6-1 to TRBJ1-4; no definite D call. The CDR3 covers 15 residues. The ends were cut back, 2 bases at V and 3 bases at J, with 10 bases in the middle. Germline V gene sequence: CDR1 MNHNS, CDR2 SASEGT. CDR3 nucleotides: TGTGCCAGCAGTGAATTAGGAGAGCCTAATGAAAAACTGTTTTTT. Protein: CASSELGEPNEKLFF.

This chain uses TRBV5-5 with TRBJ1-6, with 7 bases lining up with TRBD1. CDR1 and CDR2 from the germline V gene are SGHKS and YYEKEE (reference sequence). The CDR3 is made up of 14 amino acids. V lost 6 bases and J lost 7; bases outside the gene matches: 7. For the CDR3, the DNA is TGTGCCAGCATCCCGGGACAGCTGAATTCACCCCTCCACTTT. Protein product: CASIPGQLNSPLHF.

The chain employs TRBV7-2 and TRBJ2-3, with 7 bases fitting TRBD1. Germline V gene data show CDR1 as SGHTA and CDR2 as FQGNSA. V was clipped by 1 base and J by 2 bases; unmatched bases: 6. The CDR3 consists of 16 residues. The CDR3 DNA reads TGTGCCAGCAGCTTAGGTGGCAGGGGGTCCACAGATACGCAGTATTTT. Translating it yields CASSLGGRGSTDTQYF. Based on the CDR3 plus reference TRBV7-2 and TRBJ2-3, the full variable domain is GAGVSQSPSNKVTEKGKDVELRCDPISGHTALYWYRQSLGQGLEFLIYFQGNSAPDKSGLPSDRFSAERTGGSVSTLTIQRTQQEDSAVYLCASSLGGRGSTDTQYFGPGTRLTVL.

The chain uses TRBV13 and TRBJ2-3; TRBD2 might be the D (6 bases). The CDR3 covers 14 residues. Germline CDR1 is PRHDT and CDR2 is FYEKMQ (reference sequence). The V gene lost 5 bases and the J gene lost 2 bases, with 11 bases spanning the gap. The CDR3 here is CASSLTSNTDTQYF. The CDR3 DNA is TGTGCCAGCAGCCTGACTAGTAACACAGATACGCAGTATTTT. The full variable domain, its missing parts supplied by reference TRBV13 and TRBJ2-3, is AAGVIQSPRHLIKEKRETATLKCYPIPRHDTVYWYQQGPGQDPQFLISFYEKMQSDKGSIPDRFSAQQFSDYHSELNMSSLELGDSALYFCASSLTSNTDTQYFGPGTRLTVL.

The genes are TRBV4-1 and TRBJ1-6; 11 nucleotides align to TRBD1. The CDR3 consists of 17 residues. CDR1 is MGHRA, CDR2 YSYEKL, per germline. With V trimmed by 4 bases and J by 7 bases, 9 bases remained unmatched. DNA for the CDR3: TGCGCCAGCAGCCCGGACAGGGGGCGATCTGGCAATTCACCCCTCCACTTT. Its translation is CASSPDRGRSGNSPLHF.

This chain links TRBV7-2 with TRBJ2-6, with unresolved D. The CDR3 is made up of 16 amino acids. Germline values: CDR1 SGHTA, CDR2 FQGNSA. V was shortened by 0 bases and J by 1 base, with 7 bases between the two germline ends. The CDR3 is CASSLASRSGANVLTF. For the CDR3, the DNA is TGTGCCAGCAGCTTAGCGAGCAGGTCTGGGGCCAACGTCCTGACTTTC.

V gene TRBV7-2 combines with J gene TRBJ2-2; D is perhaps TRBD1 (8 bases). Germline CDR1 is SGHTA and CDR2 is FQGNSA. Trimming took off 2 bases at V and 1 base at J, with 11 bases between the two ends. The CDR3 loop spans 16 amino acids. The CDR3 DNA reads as TGTGCCAGCAGCTTAACAGGGGGGGTGAACACCGGGGAGCTGTTTTTT. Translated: CASSLTGGVNTGELFF.

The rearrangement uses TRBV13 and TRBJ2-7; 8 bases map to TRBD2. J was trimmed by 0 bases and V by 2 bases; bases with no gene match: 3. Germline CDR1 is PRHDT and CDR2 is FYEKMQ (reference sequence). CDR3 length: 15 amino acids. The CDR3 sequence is CASSLLAGNSYEQYF. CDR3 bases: TGTGCCAGCAGCTTACTAGCGGGTAACTCCTACGAGCAGTACTTC.

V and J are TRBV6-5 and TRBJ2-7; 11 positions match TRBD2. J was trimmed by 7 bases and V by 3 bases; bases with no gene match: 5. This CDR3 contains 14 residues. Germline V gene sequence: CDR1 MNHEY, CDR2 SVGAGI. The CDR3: CASSYLAGGGEQYF. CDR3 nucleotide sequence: TGTGCCAGCAGTTATCTAGCGGGAGGTGGTGAGCAGTACTTC.

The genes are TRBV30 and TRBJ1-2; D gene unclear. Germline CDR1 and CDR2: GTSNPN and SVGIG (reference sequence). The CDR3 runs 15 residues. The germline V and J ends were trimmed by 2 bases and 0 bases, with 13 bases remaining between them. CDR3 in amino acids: CAWSPTGLANYGYTF. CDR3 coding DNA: TGTGCCTGGAGTCCCACCGGACTAGCTAACTATGGCTACACCTTC.

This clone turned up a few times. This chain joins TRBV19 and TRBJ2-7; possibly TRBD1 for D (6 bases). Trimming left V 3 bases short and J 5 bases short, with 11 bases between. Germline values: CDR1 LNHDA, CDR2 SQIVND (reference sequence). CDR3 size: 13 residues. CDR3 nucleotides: TGTGCCAGTAGTATCGGCAGGGGAGACGAGCAGTACTTC. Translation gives CASSIGRGDEQYF.

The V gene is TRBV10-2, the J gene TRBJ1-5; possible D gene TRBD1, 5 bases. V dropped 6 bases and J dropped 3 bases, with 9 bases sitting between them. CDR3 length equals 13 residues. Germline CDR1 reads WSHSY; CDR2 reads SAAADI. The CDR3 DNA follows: TGCGCCAGCAGAGTACAGGACAATCAGCCCCAGCATTTT. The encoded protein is CASRVQDNQPQHF.

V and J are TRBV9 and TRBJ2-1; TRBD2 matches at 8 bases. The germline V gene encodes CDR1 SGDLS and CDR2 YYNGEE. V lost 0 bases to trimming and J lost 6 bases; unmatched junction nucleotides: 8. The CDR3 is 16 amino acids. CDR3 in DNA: TGTGCCAGCAGCGTAGAAGGCGGGAGGCCGGTCAATGAGCAGTTCTTC. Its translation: CASSVEGGRPVNEQFF.

The CDR3 bases are TGTGCCAGCAGCTACCGGACAGGTCATGGCTACACCTTC. Protein product: CASSYRTGHGYTF. This chain joins TRBV5-8 and TRBJ1-2; the match to TRBD1 covers 7 bases. The CDR3 is 13 amino acids. Germline assignment: CDR1 SGHTS and CDR2 YDEGEE. With 3 bases clipped from V and 6 bases from J, the junction kept 5 bases outside the gene matches.

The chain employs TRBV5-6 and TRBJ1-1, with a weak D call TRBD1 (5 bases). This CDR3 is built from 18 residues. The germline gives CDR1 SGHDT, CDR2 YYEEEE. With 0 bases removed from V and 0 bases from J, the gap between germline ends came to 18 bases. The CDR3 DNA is TGTGCCAGCAGCTTGGGACCCTTTGTGACAGACATGAACACTGAAGCTTTCTTT. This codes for CASSLGPFVTDMNTEAFF.

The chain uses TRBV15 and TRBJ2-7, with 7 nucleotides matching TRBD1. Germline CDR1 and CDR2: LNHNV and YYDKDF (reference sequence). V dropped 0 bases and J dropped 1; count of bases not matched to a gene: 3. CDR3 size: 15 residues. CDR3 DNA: TGTGCCACCAGCAGAGATAAACAGGGGTCCTACGAGCAGTACTTC. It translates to CATSRDKQGSYEQYF.

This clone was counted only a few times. CDR3 sequence: CSSRRETGGTEAFF. The CDR3 DNA is TGCAGCTCCAGGCGGGAGACAGGGGGGACTGAAGCTTTCTTT. The rearrangement uses TRBV29-1 and TRBJ1-1, with 9 nucleotides matching TRBD1. V lost 8 bases, J lost 5 bases, and 12 bases stayed unmatched. Germline V gene data show CDR1 as SQVTM and CDR2 as ANQGSEA. The length of the CDR3 is 14 residues.

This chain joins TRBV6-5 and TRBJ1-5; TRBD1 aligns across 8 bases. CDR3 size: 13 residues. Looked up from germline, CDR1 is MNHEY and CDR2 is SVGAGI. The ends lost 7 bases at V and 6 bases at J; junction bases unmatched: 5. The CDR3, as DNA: TGTGCCAGCACTCAGGGGGCCGGTCAGCCCCAGCATTTT. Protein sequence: CASTQGAGQPQHF.

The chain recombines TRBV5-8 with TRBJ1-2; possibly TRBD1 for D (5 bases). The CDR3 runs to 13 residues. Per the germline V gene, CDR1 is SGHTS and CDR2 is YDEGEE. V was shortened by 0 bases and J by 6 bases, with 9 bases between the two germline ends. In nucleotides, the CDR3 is TGTGCCAGCAGCTTGGGACAGATTAATGGCTACACCTTC. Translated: CASSLGQINGYTF.

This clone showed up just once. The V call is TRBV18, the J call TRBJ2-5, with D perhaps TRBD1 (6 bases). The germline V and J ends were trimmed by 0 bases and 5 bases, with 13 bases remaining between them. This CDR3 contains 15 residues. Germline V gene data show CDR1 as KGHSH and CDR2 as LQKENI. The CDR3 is CASSPPTTGRETQYF. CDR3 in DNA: TGTGCCAGCTCACCACCCACGACAGGCCGGGAGACCCAGTACTTC.

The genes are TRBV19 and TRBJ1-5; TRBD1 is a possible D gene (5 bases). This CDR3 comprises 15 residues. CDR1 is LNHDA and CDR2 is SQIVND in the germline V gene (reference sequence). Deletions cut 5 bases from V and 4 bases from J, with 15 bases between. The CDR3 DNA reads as TGTGCCAGTAGTCCCCCCCCGGGGGGTAATCAGCCCCAGCATTTT. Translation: CASSPPPGGNQPQHF.

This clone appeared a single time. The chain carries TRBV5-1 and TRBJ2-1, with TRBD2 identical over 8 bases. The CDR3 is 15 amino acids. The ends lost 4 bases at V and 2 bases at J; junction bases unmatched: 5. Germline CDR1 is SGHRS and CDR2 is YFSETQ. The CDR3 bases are TGCGCCAGCAGCGCCCAAGCGGGAGCCTACAATGAGCAGTTCTTC. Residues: CASSAQAGAYNEQFF.

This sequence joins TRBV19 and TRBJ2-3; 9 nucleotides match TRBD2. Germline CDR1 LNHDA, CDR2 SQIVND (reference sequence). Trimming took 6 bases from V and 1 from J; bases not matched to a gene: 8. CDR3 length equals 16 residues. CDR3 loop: CASRGLAGVRTDTQYF. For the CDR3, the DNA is TGTGCCAGTAGGGGACTAGCTGGGGTCCGCACAGATACGCAGTATTTT.